The 15 T cell receptor beta chains presented below share a single source sample, sequenced in a study of radiotherapy plus CTLA-4 blockade in lung cancer. Clones were read by immunoSEQ multiplex PCR, and TCRdb kept only the in-frame ones, dropping some. The repertoire holds tens of thousands of clones, with around 79% as singletons. The sequencing used peripheral blood, collected from a patient treated with radiotherapy plus ipilimumab. All receptors come from a human donor with non-small cell lung cancer who had a complete response to radiotherapy plus ipilimumab.

The chain uses TRBV30 and TRBJ1-3; D not certain. This CDR3 has 18 amino acids. Between the trimmed V and J ends, which lost 1 base and 4 bases, there was a span of 23 bases. The V gene's germline CDR1 is GTSNPN and CDR2 SVGIG (reference sequence). DNA of the CDR3: TGTGCCTGGAGTGAGTCCGGTTCACAAAGTCTCTTAGGAAACACCATATATTTT. Encoded protein: CAWSESGSQSLLGNTIYF.

The gene calls are TRBV19 and TRBJ1-2; D may be TRBD1 (5 bases). The CDR3 covers 13 residues. With 7 bases removed from V and 7 bases from J, the gap between germline ends came to 16 bases. Per germline, CDR1 LNHDA and CDR2 SQIVND (reference sequence). CDR3 sequence (DNA): TGTGCCAGTAAGGCCCCAGGGAGTAGTGGCTACACCTTC. Translated, it gives CASKAPGSSGYTF.

The chain recombines TRBV30 with TRBJ2-2; 10 bases agree with TRBD2. The germline CDR1 and CDR2 sequences are GTSNPN and SVGIG (reference sequence). After removal of 5 bases from V and 1 base from J, the junction contained 7 bases not matched to a gene. CDR3 size: 16 residues. DNA for the CDR3: TGTGCCTGGGGATCCTGGACTAGCGGGAACACCGGGGAGCTGTTTTTT. It specifies CAWGSWTSGNTGELFF.

The chain recombines TRBV7-9 with TRBJ2-2; D is uncertain. The germline V gene encodes CDR1 SEHNR and CDR2 FQNEAQ (reference sequence). The CDR3 has 17 amino acids. The germline V and J ends were trimmed by 4 bases and 4 bases, with 19 bases remaining between them. CDR3 bases: TGTGCCAGCAGCTCAAGACGGACGGTCCCATTCACCGGGGAGCTGTTTTTT. Protein: CASSSRRTVPFTGELFF.

V is TRBV2 and J is TRBJ1-5; TRBD1 is a possible D gene (6 bases). The CDR3 sequence is 14 residues long. V was cut by 6 bases and J by 4 bases, with 13 bases left in between. Germline V gene data show CDR1 as SNHLY and CDR2 as FYNNEI. The CDR3 reads CASRGGEANQPQHF. CDR3 DNA sequence: TGTGCCAGCAGGGGGGGCGAGGCTAATCAGCCCCAGCATTTT.

This rearrangement joins TRBV28 to TRBJ2-5; 10 bases are shared with TRBD1. Per the germline V gene, CDR1 is MDHEN and CDR2 is SYDVKM. The CDR3 covers 15 residues. Losses at the gene ends were 6 bases for V and 3 bases for J; bases not matched to a gene: 7. The CDR3 sequence: CASSLTGTGEETQYF. The CDR3, as DNA: TGTGCCAGCAGCCTAACCGGGACAGGGGAAGAGACCCAGTACTTC. Variable domain in full (rest from reference TRBV28 and TRBJ2-5): DVKVTQSSRYLVKRTGEKVFLECVQDMDHENMFWYRQDPGLGLRLIYFSYDVKMKEKGDIPEGYSVSREKKERFSLILESASTNQTSMYLCASSLTGTGEETQYFGPGTRLLVL.

The V and J genes are TRBV18 and TRBJ2-1; 15 nucleotides agree with TRBD2. The CDR3 covers 18 residues. The J segment lost 4 bases and the V segment lost 3 bases, leaving 7 bases of the junction unmatched. CDR1 and CDR2 from the germline V gene are KGHSH and LQKENI. CDR3 in DNA: TGTGCCAGCTCACCTTCCGGACTAGCGGGGGGGCTATACAATGAGCAGTTCTTC. It specifies CASSPSGLAGGLYNEQFF.

In DNA, the CDR3 is TGTGCCAGCAGCTTAGATGAGGGGAGCAATGAGCAGTTCTTC. As protein: CASSLDEGSNEQFF. The J gene is TRBJ2-1, the V gene TRBV7-2; D is possibly TRBD1 or TRBD2 (5 bases each). The germline V gene has CDR1 SGHTA and CDR2 FQGNSA. The CDR3 runs 14 residues. V shed 1 base and J shed 6 bases, with 10 bases lying between them.

The chain combines TRBV7-2 with TRBJ2-5, with D tentatively TRBD1 or TRBD2 (6 bases each). The germline V and J ends were trimmed by 2 bases and 7 bases, with 17 bases remaining between them. The germline V gene has CDR1 SGHTA and CDR2 FQGNSA. This CDR3 spans 15 amino acids. CDR3 DNA sequence: TGTGCCAGCAGCTTAAGGGGGGCGACGGAAGGGACCCAGTACTTC. Its translation: CASSLRGATEGTQYF.

This clone was picked up a small number of times. The V call is TRBV5-1, the J call TRBJ1-4; 8 nucleotides line up with TRBD1. V lost 4 bases to trimming and J lost 8 bases; unmatched junction nucleotides: 10. CDR3 size: 15 residues. Germline V gene lookup returns CDR1 SGHRS and CDR2 YFSETQ. CDR3 residues: CASSGGQGRGEKLFF. The CDR3 region has the DNA TGCGCCAGCAGCGGTGGACAGGGCAGAGGGGAAAAACTGTTTTTT.

This sequence joins TRBV15 and TRBJ2-3; TRBD2 aligns across 8 bases. V lost 6 bases to trimming and J lost 0 bases; unmatched junction nucleotides: 2. Germline V gene sequence: CDR1 LNHNV, CDR2 YYDKDF (reference sequence). There are 14 residues in the CDR3. The CDR3 nucleotides read TGTGCCACCAGGGAGCGGGGGAGCACAGATACGCAGTATTTT. Translation: CATRERGSTDTQYF.

The chain has TRBV6-1 and TRBJ1-1; D is uncertain. Trimming shortened V by 9 bases and J by 2 bases, and 7 bases separated the two germline ends. The CDR3 loop spans 11 amino acids. Looked up from germline, CDR1 is MNHNS and CDR2 is SASEGT. The CDR3 coding sequence is TGTGCCAGTTTGACTAACACTGAAGCTTTCTTT. Its protein is CASLTNTEAFF.

This clone was observed a handful of times. The chain links TRBV28 to TRBJ2-7; D possibly corresponds to TRBD1 (5 bases). This CDR3 comprises 14 residues. The V end was cut by 3 bases, the J end by 5 bases, with 14 bases between. Germline V gene lookup returns CDR1 MDHEN and CDR2 SYDVKM. The CDR3 sequence: CASSLGSRADEQYF. DNA of the CDR3: TGTGCCAGCAGTTTGGGGTCCAGGGCCGACGAGCAGTACTTC.

This sequence joins TRBV27 and TRBJ1-1; D is possibly TRBD1 (6 bases). Trimming shortened V by 8 bases and J by 5 bases, and 12 bases separated the two germline ends. This CDR3 spans 12 amino acids. Germline assignment: CDR1 MNHEY and CDR2 SMNVEV (reference sequence). As DNA, the CDR3 is TGTGCCAGCCGGACAGCAGCAACTGAAGCTTTCTTT. Translation gives CASRTAATEAFF.

This chain joins TRBV6-5 and TRBJ1-5, with TRBD1 as a possible D gene (5 bases). The ends were cut back, 9 bases at V and 2 bases at J, with 14 bases in the middle. Germline loops: CDR1 MNHEY, CDR2 SVGAGI. The CDR3 sequence is 14 residues long. CDR3 sequence reads: CASGAGGGNQPQHF. The CDR3 DNA sequence: TGTGCCAGTGGGGCCGGAGGGGGCAATCAGCCCCAGCATTTT.